The present entry profiles one TCR beta chain with its context. Libraries were prepared by immunoSEQ multiplex PCR; TCRdb keeps only in-frame clonotypes and omits some of them. The table lists more than 95,000 clones, 95% of them singletons. The sample belongs to a study of technical replicates of blood from a handful of donors. CDR3 length: 16 amino acids. After removal of 5 bases from V and 5 bases from J, the junction contained 8 bases not matched to a gene. Germline assignment: CDR1 SGDLS and CDR2 YYNGEE. This chain joins TRBV9 and TRBJ2-1; 12 positions agree with TRBD2. This receptor was obtained from a human donor in good health. Material: T cells isolated from PBMCs. CDR3 sequence reads: CASRPRTSGTHNEQFF. The CDR3 coding sequence is TGTGCCAGCAGACCTAGGACTAGCGGGACACACAATGAGCAGTTCTTC.